This T cell receptor (beta chain) was profiled in a study of Graves' ophthalmopathy and Graves' hyperthyroidism. TCR beta CDR3 regions were amplified from RNA transcripts. An opening RT-PCR round employed HTBI primers and preceded a second-round multiplex PCR. TCRdb reprocessed the multiplex PCR reads via MiXCR and lists one record per CDR3 protein. The sample carries under 350,000 distinct CDR3 sequences, about a sixth recorded once. Study-level points and caveats: Sensitivity of 87.88% and specificity of about 77% were achieved when a 13-signature model separated ophthalmopathy from stable hyperthyroidism. Detection in blood was also observed for most expanded thyroid clonotypes above 0.001 frequency.

J gave up 7 bases and V 5 bases, and 13 bases lay outside the gene matches. Per germline, CDR1 SGHTA and CDR2 FQGNSA. This CDR3 spans 17 amino acids. Moderate-to-severe activity, CAS ≥3, NOSPECS ≥4 and duration under 3 months were recorded for donors with ophthalmopathy. Diagnosis relied on clinical symptoms, serum thyroxine, TRAb, thyroid ultrasound and orbital computed tomography. This clonotype was detected ten times or more. The antigen is unknown. This receptor was identified in an adult man with Graves' ophthalmopathy. Sequencing was performed on peripheral blood. The chain is built from TRBV7-2 and TRBJ1-4; 10 bases fit TRBD1. CDR3 DNA sequence: TGTGCCAGCAGCCCAGGACAGGGGGGTCGGGTCCGTGAAAAACTGTTTTTT. Translating gives CASSPGQGGRVREKLFF.